The clone carrying this T cell receptor (beta chain) was recorded at least ten times. Its antigen is unknown. Unique-molecular-identifier-tagged TCR beta cDNA libraries were used. The T cell input of about 0.95 to 11 million gave around 450,000 cDNA molecules. TCRdb reanalysed the PCR reads using MiXCR and keeps one entry per CDR3 protein. The data show about 400,000 distinct CDR3 sequences, with around a third seen just once and around 15% held by the top ten. The germline V gene has CDR1 LGHNA and CDR2 YNFKEQ. V trimming: 1 base; J trimming: 5 bases; junction bases outside the gene matches: 8. The CDR3 covers 17 residues. This entry comes from a study of post-analysis software for immune sequencing data. The wider study: Disease trajectories encompassed relapsing-remitting, secondary progressive and progressive-relapsing multiple sclerosis.

Findings of the study overall: About five TRBV segments were more frequent in patients than controls; TRBV5-6, TRBV5-1 and TRBV20-1 belonged to this group. Multiple sclerosis patients showed significantly lower normalized Chao1 diversity than controls did. Batch-mates among the samples co-clustered strongly by F measure.

The J gene is TRBJ2-1, the V gene TRBV4-2; 10 nucleotides match TRBD2. The sequence was collected from a girl between 5 and 17 years old with multiple sclerosis. The sample was blood. The CDR3 loop is CASSQGRLAGVHNEQFF. The CDR3, as DNA: TGTGCCAGCAGCCAAGGTCGTCTAGCGGGGGTTCACAATGAGCAGTTCTTC.